This entry is about one T cell receptor (beta chain). V was cut by 0 bases and J by 2 bases, with 9 bases left in between. The CDR3 has 14 amino acids. Looked up from germline, CDR1 is SGHDT and CDR2 is YYEEEE. The entry originates in a study of technical replicates of blood from several donors. Sequencing was performed with immunoSEQ multiplex PCR; in TCRdb, only in-frame clones are kept and a portion is missing. There are approximately 78,000 clones in the sample; roughly 92% occur only once, and approximately 0.39% lies in the top ten. This clonotype was sampled from a human donor in good health. The sequencing sample was made of T cells isolated from PBMCs. V gene TRBV5-6 combines with J gene TRBJ2-7; D remains ambiguous. The CDR3 region is CASSLANLPYEQYF. The CDR3 DNA sequence: TGTGCCAGCAGCTTGGCTAACCTACCCTACGAGCAGTACTTC.